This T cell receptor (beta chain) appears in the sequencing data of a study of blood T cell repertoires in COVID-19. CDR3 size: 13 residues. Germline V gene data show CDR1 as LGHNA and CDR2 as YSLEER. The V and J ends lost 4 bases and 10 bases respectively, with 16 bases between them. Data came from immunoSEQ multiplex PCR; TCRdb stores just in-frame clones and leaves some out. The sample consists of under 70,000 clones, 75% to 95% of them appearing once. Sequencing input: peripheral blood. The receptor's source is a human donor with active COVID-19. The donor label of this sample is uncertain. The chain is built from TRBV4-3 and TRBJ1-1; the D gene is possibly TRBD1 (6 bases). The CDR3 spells CASSPGGGPVAFF. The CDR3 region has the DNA TGCGCCAGCAGCCCCGGGGGGGGGCCAGTAGCTTTCTTT.